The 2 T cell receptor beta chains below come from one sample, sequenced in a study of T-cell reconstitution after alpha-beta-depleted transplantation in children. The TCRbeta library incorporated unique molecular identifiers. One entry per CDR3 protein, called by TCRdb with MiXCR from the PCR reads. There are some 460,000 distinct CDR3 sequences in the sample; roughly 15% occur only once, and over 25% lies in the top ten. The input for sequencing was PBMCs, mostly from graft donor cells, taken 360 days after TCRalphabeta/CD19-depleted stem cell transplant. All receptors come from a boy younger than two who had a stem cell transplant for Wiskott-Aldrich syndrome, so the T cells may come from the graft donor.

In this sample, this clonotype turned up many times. CDR3 residues: CASSPGFVNEQFF. For the CDR3, the DNA is TGTGCCAGCAGTCCCGGGTTTGTCAATGAGCAGTTCTTC. This chain joins TRBV2 and TRBJ2-1, with unresolved D. Germline V gives CDR1 SNHLY, CDR2 FYNNEI. CDR3 length equals 13 residues. V was shortened by 5 bases and J by 6 bases, with 11 bases between the two germline ends.

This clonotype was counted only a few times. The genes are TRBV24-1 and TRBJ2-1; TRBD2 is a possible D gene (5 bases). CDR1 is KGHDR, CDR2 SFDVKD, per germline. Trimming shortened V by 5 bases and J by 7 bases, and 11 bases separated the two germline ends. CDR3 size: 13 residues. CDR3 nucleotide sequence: TGTGCCACCAGTGGTAGGGTAGCGAATGAGCAGTTCTTC. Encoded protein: CATSGRVANEQFF.